Reported below is one T cell receptor (beta chain). Its antigen is as yet unknown. Amplification used 60 Vbeta primers and 13 Jbeta primers. Generated by immunoSEQ multiplex PCR, the TCRdb table keeps only in-frame clones and is missing some. Of about 200,000 clones in the sample, approximately 82% were seen once. This specimen comes from a study of cytomegalovirus exposure and HLA in healthy donors. Study-level results: Immune exposure data for these donors was limited to CMV serostatus.

Likely unrecorded immune exposures existed in these nominally healthy donors. The sequence was obtained from a man aged 18-30 years in good health and CMV-seronegative. Sequencing used PBMCs.

CDR3 protein: CASSPDVTGSGYTF. The CDR3, as DNA: TGTGCCAGCTCACCCGACGTCACGGGTAGCGGCTACACCTTC. This rearrangement joins TRBV18 to TRBJ1-2; D not certain. V was trimmed by 3 bases and J by 8 bases, leaving 16 bases between them. Germline-derived CDR1 and CDR2 are KGHSH and LQKENI. The CDR3 runs 14 residues.